The 21 T cell receptor beta chains below were found in one sample sequenced in a study of patients and donors after allogeneic stem cell transplantation. TCRdb re-called the RT-PCR reads through MiXCR, storing one row per CDR3 protein. The data hold 25,000 or so distinct CDR3 sequences, with about 28% observed a single time. Source material: blood, either unsorted or a sorted T cell fraction (not recorded which). Receptors originate from a human donor who was either an allogeneic HSCT recipient or a stem cell or donor lymphocyte infusion donor (not recorded which). It is not recorded whose cells these are; they may come from a transplant donor.

The CDR3 protein is CASSFLGGRLNYEQYF. In DNA form, the CDR3 reads TGTGCCAGCAGTTTCCTTGGGGGCAGATTGAACTACGAGCAGTACTTC. The gene calls are TRBV28 and TRBJ2-7; a possible D gene is TRBD1 (6 bases). V lost 3 bases and J 3 bases, leaving 18 bases between the germline ends. This CDR3 region has 16 residues. Germline values: CDR1 MDHEN, CDR2 SYDVKM.

The chain couples TRBV5-1 to TRBJ1-4; D unresolved. V was trimmed by 8 bases and J by 5 bases, leaving 16 bases between them. The germline CDR1 and CDR2 sequences are SGHRS and YFSETQ. The CDR3 covers 14 residues. The CDR3 region is CASRLGGANEKLFF. DNA for the CDR3: TGCGCCAGTCGTCTTGGAGGTGCCAATGAAAAACTGTTTTTT. Combining the CDR3 with reference TRBV5-1 and TRBJ1-4 gives the whole variable domain KAGVTQTPRYLIKTRGQQVTLSCSPISGHRSVSWYQQTPGQGLQFLFEYFSETQRNKGNFPGRFSGRQFSNSRSEMNVSTLELGDSALYLCASRLGGANEKLFFGSGTQLSVL.

The rearrangement links TRBV20-1 to TRBJ2-1; no definite D call. V was trimmed by 6 bases and J by 4 bases, leaving 10 bases between them. Germline V gives CDR1 DFQATT, CDR2 SNEGSKA (reference sequence). This CDR3 region has 12 residues. CDR3 DNA sequence: TGCAGTGCCACCCTAGTTTACAATGAGCAGTTCTTC. Translation gives CSATLVYNEQFF.

CDR3 residues: CASSLAANYGYTF. The CDR3 DNA reads TGCGCCAGCAGCTTGGCCGCAAACTATGGCTACACCTTC. This sequence joins TRBV5-1 and TRBJ1-2, with D unclear. V was trimmed by 0 bases and J by 2 bases, leaving 5 bases between them. Germline assignment: CDR1 SGHRS and CDR2 YFSETQ. This CDR3 is built from 13 residues.

This chain uses TRBV6-5 with TRBJ2-3; 10 bases are shared with TRBD2. The CDR3 contains 17 residues. Germline-derived CDR1 and CDR2 are MNHEY and SVGAGI. V lost 6 bases, J lost 1 base, and 10 bases stayed unmatched. The CDR3 DNA reads as TGTGCCAGCAGCCGTAGCGGGGGGTACATGGGCACAGATACGCAGTATTTT. This sequence encodes CASSRSGGYMGTDTQYF.

Remarks on this clonotype: A much larger clonotype is one base distant, so this may be a read error. The chain combines TRBV12-3 or TRBV12-4 with TRBJ2-5, with unresolved D. The CDR3 loop spans 12 amino acids. V was pared by 5 bases and J by 5 bases, with 9 bases between. The CDR3 loop is CASSNRKETQYF. The CDR3 nucleotides read TGTGCCAGCAGTAATCGGAAGGAGACCCAGTACTTC.

V gene TRBV2 combines with J gene TRBJ2-7; D gene uncertain. Trimming stripped 4 bases from V and 3 bases from J, with 7 bases between. The CDR3 is 12 residues long. Germline loops: CDR1 SNHLY, CDR2 FYNNEI. The CDR3, as DNA: TGTGCCAGCAGTGGACACCGCTACGAGCAGTACGTC. This codes for CASSGHRYEQYV.

The table lists this clonotype with a few counts. This sequence joins TRBV20-1 and TRBJ1-5, with D possibly being TRBD1 (6 bases). Trimming took 4 bases from V and 1 from J, leaving 11 bases between them. The germline gives CDR1 DFQATT, CDR2 SNEGSKA (reference sequence). The CDR3 is 14 amino acids. The CDR3 DNA reads TGCAGTGCTAAGGGGGTTTTGAGCAATCAGCCCCAGCATTTT. Translation: CSAKGVLSNQPQHF.

This chain links TRBV12-3 or TRBV12-4 with TRBJ1-6; D is possibly TRBD1 (5 bases). The CDR3 totals 15 residues. Deletions cut 1 base from V and 6 bases from J, with 10 bases between. Here the CDR3 DNA reads TGTGCCAGCAGTTTAGGGGGCCTCGGTAATTCACCCCTCCACTTT. Amino acids: CASSLGGLGNSPLHF.

J is TRBJ1-2 and V is TRBV18, with no clear D. The CDR3 totals 12 residues. Per the germline V gene, CDR1 is KGHSH and CDR2 is LQKENI. Trimming took off 2 bases at V and 4 bases at J, with 5 bases between the two ends. CDR3 DNA: TGTGCCAGCTCACCATACAGCTATGGCTACACCTTC. As protein: CASSPYSYGYTF.

The DNA of the CDR3 is TGTGCCAGCAGGGGAAGTTTTGCCAGGTCCGGAAACACCATATATTTT. Its protein product is CASRGSFARSGNTIYF. This chain connects TRBV6-5 to TRBJ1-3; D unclear. V dropped 6 bases and J dropped 4 bases, with 19 bases sitting between them. Looked up from germline, CDR1 is MNHEY and CDR2 is SVGAGI. The CDR3 totals 16 residues.

The chain carries TRBV7-9 and TRBJ2-7; a weak D match, TRBD1 (6 bases). Germline-derived CDR1 and CDR2 are SEHNR and FQNEAQ (reference sequence). CDR3 length: 15 residues. V was clipped by 1 base and J by 3 bases, with 13 bases between them. The CDR3 DNA is TGTGCCAGCAGCTTAGTGGGGGCTCAGGGCTACGAGCAGTACGTC. Its translation: CASSLVGAQGYEQYV.

This clonotype was counted many times. The chain uses TRBV7-9 and TRBJ1-2; 9 bases match TRBD1. Germline CDR1 SEHNR, CDR2 FQNEAQ (reference sequence). This CDR3 spans 14 amino acids. V was clipped by 5 bases and J by 5 bases; unmatched bases: 6. The CDR3 nucleotides are TGTGCCAGCAGCCTTGACAGGGGGGATTATGGCTACACCTTC. Translated, it gives CASSLDRGDYGYTF.

This rearrangement joins TRBV7-9 to TRBJ2-1, with 11 bases fitting TRBD2. V dropped 3 bases and J dropped 2; count of bases not matched to a gene: 6. Germline CDR1 is SEHNR and CDR2 is FQNEAQ (reference sequence). This CDR3 comprises 17 residues. CDR3 nucleotides: TGTGCCAGCAGCTTCGGCGGACTAGCGGGCACCTACAATGAGCAGTTCTTC. Its translation is CASSFGGLAGTYNEQFF.

This clonotype appeared many times. The V and J genes are TRBV7-9 and TRBJ1-3; maybe TRBD1 (5 bases). Germline V gene sequence: CDR1 SEHNR, CDR2 FQNEAQ (reference sequence). The CDR3 covers 15 residues. V was clipped by 5 bases and J by 4 bases, with 15 bases between them. CDR3 coding DNA: TGTGCCAGCAGCCCGACAGTAGGTGGGGGAAACACCATATATTTT. As protein: CASSPTVGGGNTIYF. Based on the CDR3 plus reference TRBV7-9 and TRBJ1-3, the full variable domain is DTGVSQNPRHKITKRGQNVTFRCDPISEHNRLYWYRQTLGQGPEFLTYFQNEAQLEKSRLLSDRFSAERPKGSFSTLEIQRTEQGDSAMYLCASSPTVGGGNTIYFGEGSWLTVV.

This chain uses TRBV5-6 with TRBJ2-5; possibly TRBD1 for D (5 bases). Between the trimmed V and J ends, which lost 1 base and 7 bases, there was a span of 14 bases. The germline gives CDR1 SGHDT, CDR2 YYEEEE. The CDR3 totals 14 residues. The CDR3 loop reads CASSLYTQGGTQYF. Written as DNA, the CDR3 is TGTGCCAGCAGCTTGTATACCCAGGGTGGGACCCAGTACTTC. Supplemented by reference TRBV5-6 and TRBJ2-5, the full variable domain reads DAGVTQSPTHLIKTRGQQVTLRCSPKSGHDTVSWYQQALGQGPQFIFQYYEEEERQRGNFPDRFSGHQFPNYSSELNVNALLLGDSALYLCASSLYTQGGTQYFGPGTRLLVL.

This rearrangement joins TRBV5-1 to TRBJ2-3, with 7 nucleotides matching TRBD1. V lost 2 bases to trimming and J lost 1 base; unmatched junction nucleotides: 4. The CDR3 consists of 15 residues. The V gene's germline CDR1 is SGHRS and CDR2 YFSETQ. In DNA, the CDR3 is TGCGCCAGCAGCTTCCGGGACAGACGCACAGATACGCAGTATTTT. This gives the protein CASSFRDRRTDTQYF.

This clonotype was seen once. The chain recombines TRBV6-6 with TRBJ2-1; TRBD2 matches at 8 bases. This CDR3 is 15 amino acids long. Germline loops: CDR1 MNHNY, CDR2 SVGAGI (reference sequence). Trimming cost V 5 bases and J 3 bases; bases outside gene matches: 6. CDR3 coding DNA: TGTGCCAGCAGTATGGCGGGGGGCTTCTACAATGAGCAGTTCTTC. Its translation is CASSMAGGFYNEQFF.

There are a few counts of this clonotype. This rearrangement joins TRBV9 to TRBJ1-4; no reliable D call. V lost 1 base and J lost 10, with 14 bases in between. Germline assignment: CDR1 SGDLS and CDR2 YYNGEE. The CDR3 spans 14 residues. CDR3 sequence (DNA): TGTGCCAGCAGCGTAAATGCTGAAACGGGAAAACTGTTTTTT. Translation: CASSVNAETGKLFF.

J is TRBJ1-6 and V is TRBV28; perhaps TRBD1 as D (5 bases). This CDR3 comprises 14 residues. Trimming removed 7 bases at V and 7 bases at J, with 14 bases between. CDR1 and CDR2 (germline): MDHEN, SYDVKM. CDR3 nucleotide sequence: TGTGCCAGCACCCCTGCGGGGGGAAATTCACCCCTCCACTTT. This encodes CASTPAGGNSPLHF.

By frequency in the sample, this clonotype is medium-sized (0.01 to 0.1%). J is TRBJ1-1 and V is TRBV29-1; D is unclear. V was trimmed by 8 bases and J by 11 bases, leaving 18 bases between them. The CDR3 sequence is 11 residues long. The germline V gene has CDR1 SQVTM and CDR2 ANQGSEA. The CDR3 is CSLGRGPTAFF. The CDR3 DNA sequence: TGCAGCCTTGGGAGAGGCCCTACGGCTTTCTTT.